These T cell receptor beta chains were read from a single sample in a study of beta chain features in type 1 diabetes. Libraries were prepared by immunoSEQ multiplex PCR; TCRdb keeps only in-frame clonotypes and omits some of them. The repertoire holds about 340,000 clones, around 9.7% seen once, with roughly 1% in the top ten. Source material: central memory CD4+ T cells from blood. The receptors were sampled from a man younger than 40 with type 1 diabetes. CDR3s include the opening cysteine and the closing phenylalanine or tryptophan. The D gene is left open where the match is weak. The size of a clone is reported for some rows only, either as once, few or many, or as a class for expanded clones.

d_call	v_call	j_call	clone_size	cdr3_nt	cdr3_aa
TRBD1	TRBV11-2	TRBJ1-2	.	TGTGCCAGCAGCTTTTTGGACAGGAGCACCTTC	CASSFLDRSTF
.	TRBV7-6	TRBJ2-3	few	TGTGCCAGCAGCGCCCAGGGCACAGATACGCAGTATTTT	CASSAQGTDTQYF
.	TRBV19	TRBJ1-5	few	TGTGCCAGTAGTGCCCGGACGGATAGCAATCAGCCCCAGCATTTT	CASSARTDSNQPQHF
.	TRBV7-9	TRBJ1-3	few	TGTGCCAGCAGCTTAGACAGGGCTGGAAACACCATATATTTT	CASSLDRAGNTIYF
TRBD1	TRBV7-9	TRBJ2-3	.	TGTGCCAGCAGCGGAGGACAGGGGTGGTCAGATACGCAGTATTTT	CASSGGQGWSDTQYF
.	TRBV2	TRBJ2-2	.	TGTGCCAGCAGTGACCTCGGGGGGCGCGGGGAGCTGTTTTTT	CASSDLGGRGELFF
.	TRBV6-5	TRBJ2-7	few	TGTGCCAGCAGTTACTCGTGGGGCGGCTACGAGCAGTACTTC	CASSYSWGGYEQYF
.	TRBV15	TRBJ2-3	.	TGTGCCACCAGCAGAGATCTAAGCGGCACAGATACGCAGTATTTT	CATSRDLSGTDTQYF
TRBD2	TRBV5-4	TRBJ2-2	.	TGTGCCAGCAGCTTGGGCGGGGGTAACACCGGGGAGCTGTTTTTT	CASSLGGGNTGELFF
.	TRBV19	TRBJ2-1	.	TGTGCCAGTGTGGACGGAAGCTCCTACAATGAGCAGTTCTTC	CASVDGSSYNEQFF
.	TRBV11-2	TRBJ2-1	.	TGTGCCAGCAGTTCCGCCCCGGGGTACAATGAGCAGTTCTTC	CASSSAPGYNEQFF
.	TRBV13	TRBJ2-3	few	TGTGCCAGCAGCTTAGGGGCTAAGCTAAACACAGATACGCAGTATTTT	CASSLGAKLNTDTQYF
.	TRBV5-6	TRBJ2-1	.	TGTGCCAGCAGCTTTACTACCCCCAGGGCTTACAATGAGCAGTTCTTC	CASSFTTPRAYNEQFF
.	TRBV11-1	TRBJ2-7	.	TGTGCCAGCAGCCCCCCCGGCGGGGAGGCCTACGAGCAGTACTTC	CASSPPGGEAYEQYF
.	TRBV28	TRBJ2-5	few	TGTGCCAGCGGCCGTGAGACCCAGTACTTC	CASGRETQYF
.	TRBV18	TRBJ1-2	few	TGTGCCAGCTCACCTATTAAGACAGTGAGCTATGGCTACACCTTC	CASSPIKTVSYGYTF
.	TRBV5-5	TRBJ1-1	.	TGTGCCAGCAGCCCATCCCCGAACACTGAAGCTTTCTTT	CASSPSPNTEAFF
.	TRBV5-4	TRBJ2-3	many	TGTGCCAGCAGCTTGACAGCTAGCACAGATACGCAGTATTTT	CASSLTASTDTQYF
.	TRBV14	TRBJ1-1	.	TGTGCCAGCAGCCAAGACCTTGGTCTGGTCTTT	CASSQDLGLVF
TRBD1	TRBV7-2	TRBJ2-4	few	TGTGCCAGCAGCCCGGACAGGGTAGTCAAAAACATTCAGTACTTC	CASSPDRVVKNIQYF
.	TRBV9	TRBJ1-2	.	TGTGCCAGCAGCGTAGGCTCGGGCTATGGCTACACCTTC	CASSVGSGYGYTF
TRBD1	TRBV29-1	TRBJ2-7	few	TGCAGCGTTCGCGGGACAGGGGGTCAGTACGAGCAGTACTTC	CSVRGTGGQYEQYF
.	TRBV30	TRBJ2-5	.	TGTGCCTGGGATGCGGGGCGACCCCAAGAGACCCAGTACTTC	CAWDAGRPQETQYF
.	TRBV5-6	TRBJ1-1	few	TGTGCCAGCAGCTTGGCGGCCTCGAGGGCTTTCTTT	CASSLAASRAFF
.	TRBV4-1	TRBJ2-3	few	TGCGCCAGCAGCCAACAGGGCGCCTACACAGATACGCAGTATTTT	CASSQQGAYTDTQYF
.	TRBV7-2	TRBJ1-1	few	TGTGCCAGCAGTCAAAGGAATGACCGATTCATGAACACTGAAGCTTTCTTT	CASSQRNDRFMNTEAFF
.	TRBV4-2	TRBJ1-2	few	TGTGCCAGCAGCCAAGATGCAGGTGGCAGGGGCTATGGCTACACCTTC	CASSQDAGGRGYGYTF
.	TRBV21-1	TRBJ2-7	.	TGTGCCAGTACAGGACGCGGACCCTACGAGCAGTACTTC	CASTGRGPYEQYF
.	TRBV7-2	TRBJ2-1	few	TGTGCCAGCAGCCTACAGGGCCCACCCTACAATGAGCAGTTCTTC	CASSLQGPPYNEQFF
.	TRBV7-2	TRBJ2-4	.	TGTGCCAGCAGCTTAGGTAGCGGTCTAGCCAAAAACATTCAGTACTTC	CASSLGSGLAKNIQYF
.	TRBV4-1	TRBJ1-6	.	TGCGCCAGCAGCCAAGATGAATCGAATTCACCCCTCCACTTT	CASSQDESNSPLHF
.	TRBV29-1	TRBJ2-3	few	TGCAGCGTCTCAGCTGGGACAAGGGATACGCAGTATTTT	CSVSAGTRDTQYF
TRBD1	TRBV4-3	TRBJ1-6	few	TGCGCCAGCAGCCAAGGGGGGGGACAGCATAATTCACCCCTCCACTTT	CASSQGGGQHNSPLHF
.	TRBV7-2	TRBJ2-7	few	TGTGCCAGCAGCTTACTATCGCAGTCCTACGAGCAGTACTTC	CASSLLSQSYEQYF
TRBD2	TRBV6-5	TRBJ2-7	.	TGTGCCAGCAGTTACGAGCGGGGCTCCTACGAGCAGTACTTC	CASSYERGSYEQYF
.	TRBV7-8	TRBJ1-5	few	TGTGCCAGCAGCGCAGGAGGGCAGGGATCAAGACAGCCCCAGCATTTT	CASSAGGQGSRQPQHF
.	TRBV5-1	TRBJ2-5	.	TGCGCCAGCAGCTTGGCAGGTGCGTCCGGGACTGGGGGGACCCAGTACTTC	CASSLAGASGTGGTQYF
.	TRBV7-2	TRBJ2-1	.	TGTGCCAGCAGCCAGGGGTCTAGCTCTGATGAGCAGTTCTTC	CASSQGSSSDEQFF
TRBD1	TRBV5-1	TRBJ1-2	few	TGCGCCAGCAGCTTGAGCGGGACAGGGGATGGCTACACCTTC	CASSLSGTGDGYTF
.	TRBV30	TRBJ1-2	few	TGTGCCTGGAGTGTACCTCACGTCGGGAGCTATGGCTACACCTTC	CAWSVPHVGSYGYTF
.	TRBV21-1	TRBJ1-2	few	TGTGCCAGCAGCACGCCGGGACAGGGCTTCTCTGGCTACACCTTC	CASSTPGQGFSGYTF
.	TRBV7-8	TRBJ1-3	.	TGTGCCAGCAGCTTAGCGGCAGGGGCCAACTCTGGAAACACCATATATTTT	CASSLAAGANSGNTIYF
TRBD1	TRBV27	TRBJ1-1	few	TGTGCCAGCAGCCCGGGACAGGGGTACACTGAAGCTTTCTTT	CASSPGQGYTEAFF
.	TRBV11-2	TRBJ1-6	once	TGTGCCAGCAGCTTAGATCTGAGATCACCCCTCCACTTT	CASSLDLRSPLHF
.	TRBV5-1	TRBJ2-7	few	TGCGCCAGCAGCTTGGTGTTGGGAGCCTGGGAGCAGTACTTC	CASSLVLGAWEQYF
.	TRBV30	TRBJ2-7	.	TGTGCCTGGAGGGCGGGTAGGAGCGAGCAGTACTTC	CAWRAGRSEQYF
.	TRBV25-1	TRBJ2-3	few	TGTGCCAGCAGTGGGGGCAGGAGATCAGATACGCAGTATTTT	CASSGGRRSDTQYF
.	TRBV20-1	TRBJ2-3	few	TGTTCGACAGATACGCAGTATTTT	CSTDTQYF
.	TRBV11-2	TRBJ1-1	.	TGTGCCAGCAGCCCGGACACGAACACTGAAGCTTTCTTT	CASSPDTNTEAFF
.	TRBV2	TRBJ2-5	.	TGTGCCAGCAGTGAACAGGGGCGAGAGACCCAGTACTTC	CASSEQGRETQYF
TRBD2	TRBV11-2	TRBJ2-3	.	TGTGCCAGCATAATCACTAGCGGGAGCACAGATACGCAGTATTTT	CASIITSGSTDTQYF
.	TRBV9	TRBJ2-1	.	TGTGCCAGCAGCGTATCATCCGATGAGCAGTTCTTC	CASSVSSDEQFF
.	TRBV2	TRBJ2-5	.	TGTGCCAGCAGGGAGGGAGAGACCCAGTACTTC	CASREGETQYF
.	TRBV7-9	TRBJ2-3	many	TGTGCCAGCAGCTTATCCGGCGGGGCAGATACGCAGTATTTT	CASSLSGGADTQYF
TRBD1	TRBV23-1	TRBJ2-5	.	TGCGCCAGCAGTCAATCGGTACAGGGGGCCTGCCAAGAGACCCAGTACTTC	CASSQSVQGACQETQYF
.	TRBV5-6	TRBJ2-3	few	TGTGCCAGCAGCCAGGCGGGCCGCACAGATACGCAGTATTTT	CASSQAGRTDTQYF